This TCR beta chain was recorded in a study of cytomegalovirus exposure and HLA in healthy donors. Looking at the study overall: An analysis done earlier identified roughly 120 million unique TCR beta sequences from 200 million or so T cells. General study results and limits: In a later analysis, HLA-C alleles had the fewest associated TCRs, DRB1 alleles the most.

To note about this clone: What it binds is not known.

Everyone who donated was a healthy bone marrow donor. The study ran its PCR with 60 Vbeta and 13 Jbeta primers. Using immunoSEQ multiplex PCR, the repertoire was profiled, and TCRdb retains in-frame clones only, with some absent. The table lists approximately 89,000 clones, 85% of them singletons. The sample was PBMCs. This sequence was found in a man aged 40-49 years in good health and CMV-seropositive.

The CDR3 loop reads CASSLTGDLTEAFF. The CDR3 nucleotides are TGCGCCAGCAGCCTCACAGGGGACCTCACTGAAGCTTTCTTT. This sequence joins TRBV5-1 and TRBJ1-1; 7 bases fit TRBD1. Germline loops: CDR1 SGHRS, CDR2 YFSETQ. V trimming: 4 bases; J trimming: 4 bases; junction bases outside the gene matches: 7. The length of the CDR3 is 14 residues.